The text below deals with one T cell receptor (beta chain). Its matching antigen is unknown. This sample was taken from a study of CD8 T cells in ankylosing spondylitis. Using its own MiXCR run on the 5' RACE reads, TCRdb lists one record per CDR3 protein. The sample consists of around 120,000 distinct CDR3 sequences, under 30% of them appearing once. Points from the study as a whole: In peripheral blood, disease-linked CD8+ clones occurred at relatively low frequencies. Ankylosing spondylitis blood appeared to be characterized by a TCR beta motif of fewer than ten highly homologous variants. Past studies reported some motif variants in reactive arthritis synovial fluid and blood.

This clonotype was sampled from a male donor with ankylosing spondylitis. Sample: synovial fluid, either unsorted or a sorted T cell fraction (not recorded which).

The CDR3 is CASSEPRTYYGYTF. Here the CDR3 DNA reads TGCGCCAGCAGTGAGCCGAGAACCTACTATGGCTACACCTTC. V gene TRBV10-2 combines with J gene TRBJ1-2; D is ambiguous. The V gene's germline CDR1 is WSHSY and CDR2 SAAADI. The V and J ends lost 2 bases and 3 bases respectively, with 10 bases between them. This CDR3 contains 14 residues.